Listed below are T cell receptor beta chains from one sample, sequenced in a study of shared clonotypes between healthy human individuals. The assay was immunoSEQ multiplex PCR, and TCRdb's table has in-frame clones only and misses some. Among around 2.5 million clones listed, under 95% were seen once. Material: naive CD4+ T cells from PBMCs. All receptors derive from a young man in good health. Some clones in this sample may be carry-over from other donors' samples. Both conserved end residues are part of each CDR3. D genes are given only for firm matches. For some rows the clone size is stated as once, few or many, or as a class when expanded; others skip it.

V gene: TRBV28; D gene: -; J gene: TRBJ1-4; clone size: -; CDR3 protein: CASSSGAGQLFF; CDR3 DNA: TGTGCCAGCAGTTCAGGTGCAGGGCAACTGTTTTTT
V gene: TRBV18; D gene: -; J gene: TRBJ2-7; clone size: -; CDR3 protein: CASSPPLPSINEQYF; CDR3 DNA: TGTGCCAGCTCACCACCTTTGCCTAGTATTAACGAGCAGTACTTC
V gene: TRBV28; D gene: -; J gene: TRBJ2-5; clone size: -; CDR3 protein: CASRNRETQYF; CDR3 DNA: TGTGCCAGCAGAAACAGGGAGACCCAGTACTTC
V gene: TRBV15; D gene: -; J gene: TRBJ2-2; clone size: -; CDR3 protein: CATSRDQAGELFF; CDR3 DNA: TGTGCCACCAGCAGAGATCAGGCCGGGGAGCTGTTTTTT
V gene: TRBV28; D gene: TRBD1; J gene: TRBJ1-6; clone size: -; CDR3 protein: CASSTEGAGNSPLHF; CDR3 DNA: TGTGCCAGCAGTACAGAGGGGGCGGGCAATTCACCCCTCCACTTT
V gene: TRBV6-6; D gene: TRBD1; J gene: TRBJ1-2; clone size: -; CDR3 protein: CASSYDRDGYTF; CDR3 DNA: TGTGCCAGCAGTTACGACAGGGATGGCTACACCTTC
V gene: TRBV5-4; D gene: TRBD1; J gene: TRBJ1-1; clone size: -; CDR3 protein: CASSPGGDRDEAFF; CDR3 DNA: TGTGCCAGCAGCCCCGGGGGGGACAGGGATGAAGCTTTCTTT
V gene: TRBV6-6; D gene: -; J gene: TRBJ2-7; clone size: once; CDR3 protein: CASSAGTSYEQYF; CDR3 DNA: TGTGCCAGCAGTGCCGGGACATCCTACGAGCAGTACTTC
V gene: TRBV30; D gene: -; J gene: TRBJ1-1; clone size: few; CDR3 protein: CAWTSLSTVNTEAFF; CDR3 DNA: TGTGCCTGGACTTCTCTTTCGACCGTGAACACTGAAGCTTTCTTT
V gene: TRBV18; D gene: TRBD2; J gene: TRBJ2-3; clone size: -; CDR3 protein: CASSPTSGETDTQYF; CDR3 DNA: TGTGCCAGCTCACCGACTAGCGGGGAGACAGATACGCAGTATTTT
V gene: TRBV11-1; D gene: -; J gene: TRBJ1-6; clone size: -; CDR3 protein: CATGRTMNSPLHF; CDR3 DNA: TGTGCCACAGGACGGACCATGAATTCACCCCTCCACTTT
V gene: TRBV11-2; D gene: TRBD1; J gene: TRBJ2-1; clone size: -; CDR3 protein: CASSTRQGWNNEQFF; CDR3 DNA: TGTGCCAGCAGCACCCGACAGGGATGGAACAATGAGCAGTTCTTC
V gene: TRBV4-2; D gene: TRBD2; J gene: TRBJ2-1; clone size: -; CDR3 protein: CASSQVTSGRTYNEQFF; CDR3 DNA: TGTGCCAGCAGCCAAGTTACTAGCGGGAGGACCTACAATGAGCAGTTCTTC
V gene: TRBV18; D gene: -; J gene: TRBJ2-7; clone size: -; CDR3 protein: CASSLTSGYEQYF; CDR3 DNA: TGTGCCAGCTCACTAACCAGCGGTTACGAGCAGTACTTC
V gene: TRBV5-1; D gene: TRBD2; J gene: TRBJ2-1; clone size: -; CDR3 protein: CASSQLAGSYNEQFF; CDR3 DNA: TGCGCCAGCAGTCAACTAGCGGGCTCCTACAATGAGCAGTTCTTC
V gene: TRBV30; D gene: -; J gene: TRBJ1-4; clone size: -; CDR3 protein: CAWTRDIADEKLFF; CDR3 DNA: TGTGCCTGGACCAGGGACATAGCTGATGAAAAACTGTTTTTT
V gene: TRBV18; D gene: -; J gene: TRBJ2-3; clone size: -; CDR3 protein: CASSPSDGTDTQYF; CDR3 DNA: TGTGCCAGCTCACCGTCGGATGGCACAGATACGCAGTATTTT
V gene: TRBV7-9; D gene: TRBD1; J gene: TRBJ2-5; clone size: -; CDR3 protein: CASSLADRGETQYF; CDR3 DNA: TGTGCCAGCAGCTTAGCAGACAGGGGGGAGACCCAGTACTTC
V gene: TRBV6-1; D gene: -; J gene: TRBJ1-1; clone size: -; CDR3 protein: CASSEVARGAFF; CDR3 DNA: TGTGCCAGCAGTGAAGTGGCTCGGGGAGCTTTCTTT
V gene: TRBV7-2; D gene: TRBD2; J gene: TRBJ2-1; clone size: once; CDR3 protein: CASSLTGGTTYNEQFF; CDR3 DNA: TGTGCCAGCAGCTTAACGGGAGGGACTACCTACAATGAGCAGTTCTTC
V gene: TRBV15; D gene: TRBD1; J gene: TRBJ2-6; clone size: -; CDR3 protein: CATRDRGLGGANVLTF; CDR3 DNA: TGTGCCACCAGGGACAGGGGGCTGGGTGGGGCCAACGTCCTGACTTTC
V gene: TRBV6-5; D gene: -; J gene: TRBJ1-1; clone size: -; CDR3 protein: CASSPPDRPNTEAFF; CDR3 DNA: TGTGCCAGCAGCCCACCAGACAGGCCTAACACTGAAGCTTTCTTT
V gene: TRBV30; D gene: -; J gene: TRBJ1-3; clone size: once; CDR3 protein: CAWSGTAFGNTIYF; CDR3 DNA: TGTGCCTGGAGTGGGACAGCGTTTGGAAACACCATATATTTT
V gene: TRBV28; D gene: TRBD1; J gene: TRBJ1-2; clone size: -; CDR3 protein: CARGWYQGANGYTF; CDR3 DNA: TGTGCCAGAGGATGGTATCAGGGGGCGAATGGCTACACCTTC
V gene: TRBV4-2; D gene: -; J gene: TRBJ2-3; clone size: -; CDR3 protein: CASSQAFKGWADTQYF; CDR3 DNA: TGTGCCAGCAGCCAAGCATTCAAGGGGTGGGCAGATACGCAGTATTTT
V gene: TRBV2; D gene: TRBD1; J gene: TRBJ2-2; clone size: once; CDR3 protein: CASSWTGASNTGELFF; CDR3 DNA: TGTGCCAGCAGCTGGACAGGCGCCTCGAACACCGGGGAGCTGTTTTTT
V gene: TRBV11-2; D gene: TRBD1; J gene: TRBJ1-1; clone size: -; CDR3 protein: CASSFSGGGEAFF; CDR3 DNA: TGTGCCAGCAGCTTTTCAGGGGGTGGAGAAGCTTTCTTT
V gene: TRBV7-2; D gene: -; J gene: TRBJ2-3; clone size: -; CDR3 protein: CASSPRSSVDTQYF; CDR3 DNA: TGTGCCAGCAGCCCCAGGTCTAGCGTCGATACGCAGTATTTT
V gene: TRBV19; D gene: -; J gene: TRBJ2-2; clone size: -; CDR3 protein: CASRASANTGELFF; CDR3 DNA: TGTGCCAGCCGGGCTAGCGCGAACACCGGGGAGCTGTTTTTT
V gene: TRBV6-1; D gene: TRBD1; J gene: TRBJ1-2; clone size: -; CDR3 protein: CASGGQYGYTF; CDR3 DNA: TGTGCCAGCGGGGGACAGTATGGCTACACCTTC
V gene: TRBV25-1; D gene: -; J gene: TRBJ2-5; clone size: once; CDR3 protein: CASSEPRGQETQYF; CDR3 DNA: TGTGCCAGCAGTGAACCCCGGGGGCAAGAGACCCAGTACTTC
V gene: TRBV28; D gene: TRBD1; J gene: TRBJ2-1; clone size: -; CDR3 protein: CASRPDRAGEQFF; CDR3 DNA: TGTGCCAGCAGACCGGACAGGGCCGGTGAGCAGTTCTTC
V gene: TRBV4-1; D gene: TRBD2; J gene: TRBJ2-4; clone size: -; CDR3 protein: CASSPPGLAGSQTKNIQYF; CDR3 DNA: TGCGCCAGCAGCCCGCCGGGACTAGCGGGATCGCAAACCAAAAACATTCAGTACTTC
V gene: TRBV5-1; D gene: TRBD1; J gene: TRBJ1-6; clone size: -; CDR3 protein: CASSLFGPGQGYSPLHF; CDR3 DNA: TGCGCCAGCAGCTTATTTGGTCCGGGACAGGGGTATTCACCCCTCCACTTT
V gene: TRBV30; D gene: -; J gene: TRBJ1-1; clone size: once; CDR3 protein: CAWSVLLGGLGEAFF; CDR3 DNA: TGTGCCTGGAGTGTACTCTTGGGGGGACTGGGTGAAGCTTTCTTT
V gene: TRBV5-6; D gene: -; J gene: TRBJ1-1; clone size: -; CDR3 protein: CASSRDGNTEAFF; CDR3 DNA: TGTGCCAGCAGTAGGGACGGGAACACTGAAGCTTTCTTT
V gene: TRBV18; D gene: TRBD2; J gene: TRBJ2-1; clone size: once; CDR3 protein: CASSGTSGNNNEQFF; CDR3 DNA: TGTGCCAGCTCAGGGACTAGCGGGAACAACAATGAGCAGTTCTTC
V gene: TRBV7-9; D gene: -; J gene: TRBJ2-1; clone size: once; CDR3 protein: CASSSYILNEQFF; CDR3 DNA: TGTGCCAGCAGCTCTTATATCCTAAATGAGCAGTTCTTC
V gene: TRBV4-2; D gene: TRBD2; J gene: TRBJ2-1; clone size: -; CDR3 protein: CASSQDGLADYNEQFF; CDR3 DNA: TGTGCCAGCAGCCAAGATGGACTAGCGGACTACAATGAGCAGTTCTTC
V gene: TRBV28; D gene: -; J gene: TRBJ2-1; clone size: -; CDR3 protein: CASNSGTIVGDEQFF; CDR3 DNA: TGTGCCAGCAACTCCGGGACAATCGTCGGCGATGAGCAGTTCTTC
V gene: TRBV19; D gene: -; J gene: TRBJ2-3; clone size: -; CDR3 protein: CASTLGKGGTDTQYF; CDR3 DNA: TGTGCCAGTACCCTTGGGAAGGGGGGGACAGATACGCAGTATTTT
V gene: TRBV5-4; D gene: -; J gene: TRBJ2-7; clone size: -; CDR3 protein: CASSLGSEALYEQYF; CDR3 DNA: TGTGCCAGCAGCTTGGGGTCCGAGGCTCTCTACGAGCAGTACTTC
V gene: TRBV30; D gene: -; J gene: TRBJ1-1; clone size: -; CDR3 protein: CAWRWWDPPNTEAFF; CDR3 DNA: TGTGCCTGGAGGTGGTGGGATCCGCCGAACACTGAAGCTTTCTTT
V gene: TRBV19; D gene: TRBD2; J gene: TRBJ2-1; clone size: -; CDR3 protein: CASSIRTSALGAYNEQFF; CDR3 DNA: TGTGCCAGTAGTATTAGGACTAGCGCCCTGGGTGCCTACAATGAGCAGTTCTTC
V gene: TRBV5-1; D gene: -; J gene: TRBJ1-4; clone size: -; CDR3 protein: CASSFKTDLELFF; CDR3 DNA: TGCGCCAGCAGCTTTAAGACGGACTTAGAACTGTTTTTT
V gene: TRBV7-2; D gene: TRBD1; J gene: TRBJ2-7; clone size: -; CDR3 protein: CASSSGQGRNEQYF; CDR3 DNA: TGTGCCAGCAGCTCCGGACAGGGGCGTAACGAGCAGTACTTC
V gene: TRBV5-1; D gene: -; J gene: TRBJ2-1; clone size: -; CDR3 protein: CASSLGFGTGSEQFF; CDR3 DNA: TGCGCCAGCAGCTTGGGGTTTGGGACTGGTAGTGAGCAGTTCTTC
V gene: TRBV28; D gene: TRBD2; J gene: TRBJ2-3; clone size: -; CDR3 protein: CASSVASGRSTDTQYF; CDR3 DNA: TGTGCCAGCAGCGTCGCTAGCGGGAGAAGCACAGATACGCAGTATTTT
V gene: TRBV7-8; D gene: -; J gene: TRBJ2-5; clone size: -; CDR3 protein: CASSLPSRETQYF; CDR3 DNA: TGTGCCAGCAGCCTCCCGTCTCGAGAGACCCAGTACTTC
V gene: TRBV27; D gene: -; J gene: TRBJ2-4; clone size: -; CDR3 protein: CASSSSLDRLGAKNIQYF; CDR3 DNA: TGTGCCAGCAGTTCCTCCCTAGACAGGTTGGGAGCCAAAAACATTCAGTACTTC
V gene: TRBV19; D gene: -; J gene: TRBJ1-1; clone size: -; CDR3 protein: CASNWQLNTEAFF; CDR3 DNA: TGTGCCAGTAACTGGCAGTTGAACACTGAAGCTTTCTTT